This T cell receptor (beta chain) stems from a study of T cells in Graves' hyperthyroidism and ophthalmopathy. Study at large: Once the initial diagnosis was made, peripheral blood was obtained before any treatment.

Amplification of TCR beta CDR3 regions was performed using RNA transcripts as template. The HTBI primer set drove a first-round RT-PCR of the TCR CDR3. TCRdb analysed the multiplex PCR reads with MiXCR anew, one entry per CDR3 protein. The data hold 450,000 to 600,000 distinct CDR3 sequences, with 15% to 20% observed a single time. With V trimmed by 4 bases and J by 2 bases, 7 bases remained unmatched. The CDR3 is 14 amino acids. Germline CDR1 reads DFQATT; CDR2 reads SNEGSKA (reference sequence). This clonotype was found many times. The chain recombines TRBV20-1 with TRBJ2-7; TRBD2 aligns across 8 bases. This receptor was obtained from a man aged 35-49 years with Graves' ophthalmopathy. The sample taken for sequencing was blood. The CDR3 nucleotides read TGCAGTGCTAACTCGGGGGGGGCCGCCTACGAGCAGTACTTC. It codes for CSANSGGAAYEQYF.